A single sample gave rise to the 30 T cell receptor beta chains below, sequenced in a study of cytotoxic CD8 clonotypes in ibrutinib-treated CLL (dated by TCRdb to about 2021). The sample's time point label is to be understood as: approximately twelve months on ibrutinib. Libraries were built with the immunoSEQ multiplex PCR assay. What TCRdb holds here is the immuneACCESS table cut down to in-frame rearrangements. Part of the clones is not present; checked against another copy, under half of the missing clones reflect an unresolved V gene, and the others are unexplained. The sample records hundreds of thousands of clones, approximately 70% of which are singletons. Of the sample, roughly 5.9% is held by the ten largest clones. The source material was PBMCs, sampled after 12 months of ibrutinib treatment. The origin of the receptors is a human donor with chronic lymphocytic leukemia.

V usage is TRBV19 and J usage is TRBJ2-2; tentatively, D is TRBD2 (5 bases). The V end lost 10 bases, the J end lost 6 bases, and 12 bases lay between the germline ends. CDR1 is LNHDA and CDR2 is SQIVND in the germline V gene (reference sequence). The CDR3 covers 12 residues. This chain's CDR3 is CATLAGAGELFF. CDR3 sequence (DNA): TGTGCCACACTTGCCGGGGCCGGGGAGCTGTTTTTT.

This clone was observed a few times. The chain is built from TRBV18 and TRBJ1-2; the match to TRBD1 covers 8 bases. The ends lost 3 bases at V and 4 bases at J; junction bases unmatched: 4. Looked up from germline, CDR1 is KGHSH and CDR2 is LQKENI. CDR3 size: 14 residues. CDR3 nucleotides: TGTGCCAGCTCACCCGGGACAGGATTCTATGGCTACACCTTC. Translation gives CASSPGTGFYGYTF. Supplemented by reference TRBV18 and TRBJ1-2, the full variable domain reads NAGVMQNPRHLVRRRGQEARLRCSPMKGHSHVYWYRQLPEEGLKFMVYLQKENIIDESGMPKERFSAEFPKEGPSILRIQQVVRGDSAAYFCASSPGTGFYGYTFGSGTRLTVV.

The rearrangement joins TRBV9 to TRBJ2-2; D gene ambiguous. This CDR3 is built from 14 residues. The germline V gene encodes CDR1 SGDLS and CDR2 YYNGEE. V was shortened by 6 bases and J by 6 bases, with 15 bases between the two germline ends. The CDR3 DNA is TGTGCCAGCACCATTAACGCGGCGCCCGGGGAGCTGTTTTTT. Its translation is CASTINAAPGELFF. Filled out from reference TRBV9 and TRBJ2-2, the complete variable domain reads DSGVTQTPKHLITATGQRVTLRCSPRSGDLSVYWYQQSLDQGLQFLIQYYNGEERAKGNILERFSAQQFPDLHSELNLSSLELGDSALYFCASTINAAPGELFFGEGSRLTVL.

The V and J genes are TRBV5-1 and TRBJ1-5; D is uncertain. V shed 0 bases and J shed 9 bases, with 13 bases lying between them. This CDR3 region has 14 residues. Germline V gives CDR1 SGHRS, CDR2 YFSETQ. CDR3 protein: CASSLDGRTTPQHF. DNA of the CDR3: TGCGCCAGCAGCTTGGACGGCAGGACCACGCCCCAGCATTTT.

J is TRBJ1-5 and V is TRBV6-5, with 7 bases fitting TRBD1. Looked up from germline, CDR1 is MNHEY and CDR2 is SVGAGI. This CDR3 region has 15 residues. J lost 6 bases, V lost 0 bases, and 5 bases had no gene match. CDR3 DNA: TGTGCCAGCAGTTACTCATACAGGGGCGGTCAGCCCCAGCATTTT. Residues: CASSYSYRGGQPQHF.

The chain couples TRBV15 to TRBJ1-5; no firm D call. Trimming cost V 1 base and J 7 bases, with 20 bases left between them. Germline lookup yields CDR1 LNHNV and CDR2 YYDKDF (reference sequence). The CDR3 covers 17 residues. DNA of the CDR3: TGTGCCACCAGCAGAGCACCACAAATGGGGTCGGGGCAGCCCCAGCATTTT. Translating it yields CATSRAPQMGSGQPQHF. The variable domain in full, completed from reference TRBV15 and TRBJ1-5, reads DAMVIQNPRYQVTQFGKPVTLSCSQTLNHNVMYWYQQKSSQAPKLLFHYYDKDFNNEADTPDNFQSRRPNTSFCFLDIRSPGLGDTAMYLCATSRAPQMGSGQPQHFGDGTRLSIL.

J is TRBJ2-2 and V is TRBV7-2; 7 positions agree with TRBD1. The CDR3 has 15 amino acids. The germline CDR1 and CDR2 sequences are SGHTA and FQGNSA. V shed 5 bases and J 0 bases; nucleotides not matched to a gene: 3. The CDR3 loop is CASSQGTANTGELFF. The DNA for the CDR3 is TGTGCCAGCAGCCAGGGGACAGCGAACACCGGGGAGCTGTTTTTT. Full variable domain (outside the CDR3, taken from reference TRBV7-2 and TRBJ2-2): GAGVSQSPSNKVTEKGKDVELRCDPISGHTALYWYRQSLGQGLEFLIYFQGNSAPDKSGLPSDRFSAERTGGSVSTLTIQRTQQEDSAVYLCASSQGTANTGELFFGEGSRLTVL.

The chain links TRBV11-2 to TRBJ1-1; D not certain. Trimming took 4 bases from V and 1 from J, leaving 16 bases between them. Germline CDR1 reads SGHAT; CDR2 reads FQNNGV. This CDR3 is built from 16 residues. CDR3 DNA: TGTGCCAGCAGCTCTCCCGGACTTGTGGCGAACACTGAAGCTTTCTTT. Its translation is CASSSPGLVANTEAFF.

The CDR3 DNA reads TGTGCCAGCAGTTACGCCTCGGACCCCCGGGCAGATACGCAGTATTTT. This translates into CASSYASDPRADTQYF. The chain links TRBV6-8 to TRBJ2-3, with no clear D. The V end lost 2 bases, the J end lost 4 bases, and 16 bases lay between the germline ends. Germline CDR1 is MNHGY and CDR2 is SAAAGT. The CDR3 has 16 amino acids.

This clone appeared a single time. This chain uses TRBV7-9 with TRBJ2-2; possibly TRBD2 for D (7 bases). Germline assignment: CDR1 SEHNR and CDR2 FQNEAQ (reference sequence). V was shortened by 8 bases and J by 7 bases, with 26 bases between the two germline ends. This CDR3 is built from 17 residues. CDR3 sequence reads: CASLTQEAQGGIGELFF. CDR3 nucleotides: TGTGCCAGCCTGACCCAAGAAGCACAGGGAGGGATCGGGGAGCTGTTTTTT.

The chain combines TRBV6-5 with TRBJ1-6, with unresolved D. Per the germline V gene, CDR1 is MNHEY and CDR2 is SVGAGI. The CDR3 runs to 14 residues. The V gene lost 6 bases and the J gene lost 6 bases, with 12 bases spanning the gap. This chain's CDR3 is CASSRGIGNSPLHF. CDR3 DNA sequence: TGTGCCAGCAGCCGAGGGATCGGTAATTCACCCCTCCACTTT.

The V gene is TRBV11-3, the J gene TRBJ1-1; D not certain. CDR1 and CDR2 (germline): SGHNT, YENEEA. The V and J ends lost 1 base and 1 base respectively, with 22 bases between them. The CDR3 extends over 19 amino acids. The CDR3 nucleotides are TGTGCCAGCAGCTTAGTTTATCTGAAGACTTGGGGTGGGAACACTGAAGCTTTCTTT. Translated, it gives CASSLVYLKTWGGNTEAFF.

This clone was counted a single time. The chain couples TRBV7-2 to TRBJ1-4; D call uncertain. Germline V gives CDR1 SGHTA, CDR2 FQGNSA. The V and J ends lost 5 bases and 7 bases respectively, with 14 bases between them. CDR3 length: 14 residues. CDR3 DNA: TGTGCCAGCAGCCCCGGGCTTCGGGGTGAAAAACTGTTTTTT. Its translation: CASSPGLRGEKLFF.

This chain joins TRBV7-9 and TRBJ2-6; possibly TRBD1 or TRBD2 for D (5 bases each). The CDR3 length is 17 residues. Between the trimmed V and J ends, which lost 5 bases and 4 bases, there was a span of 18 bases. Per the germline V gene, CDR1 is SEHNR and CDR2 is FQNEAQ (reference sequence). CDR3 nucleotide sequence: TGTGCCAGCAGCCCCGGGACGGCTTATGGCGGGGCCAACGTCCTGACTTTC. Translation: CASSPGTAYGGANVLTF.

The chain joins TRBV2 to TRBJ2-1; no firm D call. This CDR3 spans 13 amino acids. V lost 2 bases and J 3 bases, leaving 5 bases between the germline ends. CDR1 is SNHLY and CDR2 is FYNNEI in the germline V gene. The CDR3 is CASSELRYNEQFF. In nucleotides, the CDR3 is TGTGCCAGCAGTGAACTTCGCTACAATGAGCAGTTCTTC.

This clone has just a few counts. This sample includes further DNA sequences coding for the same CDR3. The chain has TRBV9 and TRBJ1-1, with D perhaps matching TRBD1 (5 bases). Trimming shortened V by 0 bases and J by 2 bases, and 8 bases separated the two germline ends. From germline, CDR1 is SGDLS and CDR2 YYNGEE. The CDR3 length is 14 residues. CDR3 sequence: CASSVVGGNTEAFF. The CDR3 DNA is TGTGCCAGCAGCGTAGTCGGGGGAAACACTGAAGCTTTCTTT.

The gene calls are TRBV9 and TRBJ2-7, with TRBD2 matching over 10 bases. CDR3 length equals 15 residues. CDR1 SGDLS and CDR2 YYNGEE come from the germline V gene. J was trimmed by 9 bases and V by 0 bases; bases with no gene match: 9. The DNA for the CDR3 is TGTGCCAGCAGCGTAGAGGCTAGCGGGAGCGAGAGGCAGTACTTC. This translates into CASSVEASGSERQYF.

The rearrangement links TRBV30 to TRBJ2-2, with D possibly being TRBD2 (6 bases). Looked up from germline, CDR1 is GTSNPN and CDR2 is SVGIG (reference sequence). Trimming removed 5 bases at V and 0 bases at J, with 10 bases between. The CDR3 runs to 14 residues. The CDR3: CAWGRQANTGELFF. CDR3 DNA sequence: TGTGCCTGGGGGAGGCAGGCGAACACCGGGGAGCTGTTTTTT. The full variable domain, rest sourced from reference TRBV30 and TRBJ2-2, is SQTIHQWPATLVQPVGSPLSLECTVEGTSNPNLYWYRQAAGRGLQLLFYSVGIGQISSEVPQNLSASRPQDRQFILSSKKLLLSDSGFYLCAWGRQANTGELFFGEGSRLTVL.

This chain joins TRBV7-3 and TRBJ1-2; weak D call: TRBD1 (5 bases). CDR3 length: 14 amino acids. Looked up from germline, CDR1 is SGHTA and CDR2 is FQGTGA. Trimming left V 5 bases short and J 7 bases short, with 17 bases between. The CDR3 bases are TGTGCCAGCAGCCGGGGCCGAGCTGGCGGTGGCTACACCTTC. Translating it yields CASSRGRAGGGYTF.

The chain has TRBV9 and TRBJ2-1; 9 nucleotides line up with TRBD2. The V segment lost 0 bases and the J segment 9 bases; nucleotides outside the gene matches: 7. Germline loops: CDR1 SGDLS, CDR2 YYNGEE. CDR3 size: 15 residues. CDR3 loop: CASSVDGGGAIEQFF. The CDR3 DNA follows: TGTGCCAGCAGCGTAGACGGCGGGGGGGCGATTGAGCAGTTCTTC.

This chain connects TRBV6-5 to TRBJ1-2; D may be TRBD1 (6 bases). Trimming took off 5 bases at V and 6 bases at J, with 16 bases between the two ends. Germline V gene data show CDR1 as MNHEY and CDR2 as SVGAGI. The CDR3 is 14 residues long. The CDR3 DNA is TGTGCCAGCAGTAATCGCGGGGGGCGTAATGGCTACACCTTC. Residues: CASSNRGGRNGYTF.

The chain combines TRBV18 with TRBJ1-3, with D tentatively TRBD1 (5 bases). Germline loops: CDR1 KGHSH, CDR2 LQKENI. Trimming took 3 bases from V and 1 from J, leaving 10 bases between them. The CDR3 extends over 15 amino acids. This CDR3 reads CASSPTASSGNTIYF. CDR3 DNA sequence: TGTGCCAGCTCACCGACAGCATCGTCTGGAAACACCATATATTTT.

V is TRBV7-2 and J is TRBJ2-2; D remains ambiguous. The CDR3 is 15 residues long. Trimming stripped 3 bases from V and 0 bases from J, with 8 bases between. Germline V gene lookup returns CDR1 SGHTA and CDR2 FQGNSA. CDR3 sequence: CASSFRGANTGELFF. The CDR3 coding sequence is TGTGCCAGCAGCTTTCGTGGGGCGAACACCGGGGAGCTGTTTTTT. Full variable domain (rest looked up from reference TRBV7-2 and TRBJ2-2): GAGVSQSPSNKVTEKGKDVELRCDPISGHTALYWYRQSLGQGLEFLIYFQGNSAPDKSGLPSDRFSAERTGGSVSTLTIQRTQQEDSAVYLCASSFRGANTGELFFGEGSRLTVL.

The gene calls are TRBV5-4 and TRBJ1-4; D unclear. Trimming took 4 bases from V and 7 from J, leaving 8 bases between them. Per germline, CDR1 SGHNT and CDR2 YYREEE (reference sequence). The CDR3 sequence is 12 residues long. CDR3 in DNA: TGTGCCAGCAGCCGAGAGCCTGAAAAACTGTTTTTT. Translation gives CASSREPEKLFF. The complete variable domain, with remaining parts taken from reference TRBV5-4 and TRBJ1-4, reads ETGVTQSPTHLIKTRGQQVTLRCSSQSGHNTVSWYQQALGQGPQFIFQYYREEENGRGNFPPRFSGLQFPNYSSELNVNALELDDSALYLCASSREPEKLFFGSGTQLSVL.

For the CDR3, the DNA is TGTGCCAGCAGAGCCGGGACTAGCTCCTACAATGAGCAGTTCTTC. This sequence encodes CASRAGTSSYNEQFF. V is TRBV27 and J is TRBJ2-1, with 8 bases lining up with TRBD2. V shed 6 bases and J 0 bases; nucleotides not matched to a gene: 4. The CDR3 is made up of 15 amino acids. Germline assignment: CDR1 MNHEY and CDR2 SMNVEV (reference sequence).

The J gene is TRBJ1-4, the V gene TRBV6-1; 7 bases are a match to TRBD1. The germline V gene encodes CDR1 MNHNS and CDR2 SASEGT. The CDR3 extends over 15 amino acids. V trimming: 6 bases; J trimming: 7 bases; junction bases outside the gene matches: 11. The CDR3 protein is CASRRGTANGEKLFF. The CDR3 bases are TGTGCCAGCAGACGAGGGACAGCCAACGGTGAAAAACTGTTTTTT.

The rearrangement joins TRBV28 to TRBJ1-4; a weak D match, TRBD1 (5 bases). The V end was cut by 5 bases, the J end by 10 bases, with 26 bases between. This CDR3 comprises 17 residues. Germline V gene sequence: CDR1 MDHEN, CDR2 SYDVKM. The CDR3 loop is CASSLPVGEEAIGKLFF. The DNA for the CDR3 is TGTGCCAGCAGTCTCCCGGTAGGGGAGGAGGCGATTGGAAAACTGTTTTTT.

V usage is TRBV7-3 and J usage is TRBJ2-5; 7 bases match TRBD1. Unmatched junction bases numbered 6, after V lost 0 bases and J lost 5 bases. Germline CDR1 SGHTA, CDR2 FQGTGA. The CDR3 runs to 15 residues. This CDR3 reads CASSLTPGRGETQYF. In DNA form, the CDR3 reads TGTGCCAGCAGCTTAACCCCTGGCAGGGGGGAGACCCAGTACTTC.

In this sample, this clone turned up once. This sequence joins TRBV25-1 and TRBJ2-7, with TRBD1 identical over 7 bases. Germline CDR1 reads MGHDK; CDR2 reads SYGVNS. The CDR3 spans 11 residues. J was trimmed by 6 bases and V by 6 bases; bases with no gene match: 2. This chain's CDR3 is CASRTGTEQYF. For the CDR3, the DNA is TGTGCCAGCAGGACAGGGACCGAGCAGTACTTC.

This sequence joins TRBV28 and TRBJ2-5; unclear D gene. CDR1 is MDHEN, CDR2 SYDVKM, per germline. The CDR3 spans 12 residues. V lost 3 bases and J 5 bases, leaving 7 bases between the germline ends. The CDR3 loop is CASSFLGETQYF. CDR3 bases: TGTGCCAGCAGTTTCCTGGGGGAGACCCAGTACTTC. The variable domain in full, completed from reference TRBV28 and TRBJ2-5, reads DVKVTQSSRYLVKRTGEKVFLECVQDMDHENMFWYRQDPGLGLRLIYFSYDVKMKEKGDIPEGYSVSREKKERFSLILESASTNQTSMYLCASSFLGETQYFGPGTRLLVL.